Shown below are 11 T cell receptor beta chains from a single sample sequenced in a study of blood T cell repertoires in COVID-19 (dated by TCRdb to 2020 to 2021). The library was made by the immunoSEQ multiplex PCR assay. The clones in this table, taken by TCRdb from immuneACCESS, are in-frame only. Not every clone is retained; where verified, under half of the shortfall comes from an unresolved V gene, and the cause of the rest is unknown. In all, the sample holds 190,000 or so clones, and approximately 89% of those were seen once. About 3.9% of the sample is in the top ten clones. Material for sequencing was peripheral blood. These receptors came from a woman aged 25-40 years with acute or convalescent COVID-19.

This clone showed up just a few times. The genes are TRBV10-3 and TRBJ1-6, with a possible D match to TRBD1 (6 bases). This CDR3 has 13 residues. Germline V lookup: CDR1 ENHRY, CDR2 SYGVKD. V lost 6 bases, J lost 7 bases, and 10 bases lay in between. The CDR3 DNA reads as TGTGCCATCAGGGACAGCTTAAATTCACCCCTCCACTTT. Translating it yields CAIRDSLNSPLHF.

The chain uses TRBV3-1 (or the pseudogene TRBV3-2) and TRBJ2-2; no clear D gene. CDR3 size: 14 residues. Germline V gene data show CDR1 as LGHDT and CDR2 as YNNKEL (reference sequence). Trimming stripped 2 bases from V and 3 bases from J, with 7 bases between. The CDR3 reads CASSQPVYTGELFF. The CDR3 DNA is TGTGCCAGCAGCCAACCTGTCTACACCGGGGAGCTGTTTTTT.

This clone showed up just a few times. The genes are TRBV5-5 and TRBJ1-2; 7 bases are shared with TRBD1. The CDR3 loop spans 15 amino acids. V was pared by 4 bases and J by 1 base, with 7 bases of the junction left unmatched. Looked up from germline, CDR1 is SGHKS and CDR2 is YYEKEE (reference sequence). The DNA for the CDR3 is TGTGCCAGCAGCCCTACAGGGGCCCTTAACTATGGCTACACCTTC. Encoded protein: CASSPTGALNYGYTF.

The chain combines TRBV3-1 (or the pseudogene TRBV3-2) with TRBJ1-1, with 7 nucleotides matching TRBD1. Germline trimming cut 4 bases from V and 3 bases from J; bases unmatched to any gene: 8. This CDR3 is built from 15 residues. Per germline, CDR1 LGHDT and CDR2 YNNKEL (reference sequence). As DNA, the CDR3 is TGTGCCAGCAGCCCGCCTGGCAGGGGGTACACTGAAGCTTTCTTT. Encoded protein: CASSPPGRGYTEAFF.

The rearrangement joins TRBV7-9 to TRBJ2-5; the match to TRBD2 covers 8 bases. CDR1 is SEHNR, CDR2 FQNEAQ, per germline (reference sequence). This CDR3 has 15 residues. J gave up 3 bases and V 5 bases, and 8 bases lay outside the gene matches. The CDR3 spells CASSAPGLGEETQYF. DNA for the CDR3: TGTGCCAGCAGCGCACCGGGACTAGGGGAAGAGACCCAGTACTTC. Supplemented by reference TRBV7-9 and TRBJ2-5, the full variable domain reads DTGVSQNPRHKITKRGQNVTFRCDPISEHNRLYWYRQTLGQGPEFLTYFQNEAQLEKSRLLSDRFSAERPKGSFSTLEIQRTEQGDSAMYLCASSAPGLGEETQYFGPGTRLLVL.

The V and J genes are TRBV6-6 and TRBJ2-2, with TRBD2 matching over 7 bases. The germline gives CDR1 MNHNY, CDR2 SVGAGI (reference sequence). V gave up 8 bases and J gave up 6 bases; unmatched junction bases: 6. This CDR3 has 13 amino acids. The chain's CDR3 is CASGRAESGELFF. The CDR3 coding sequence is TGTGCCAGCGGGAGGGCCGAATCCGGGGAGCTGTTTTTT.

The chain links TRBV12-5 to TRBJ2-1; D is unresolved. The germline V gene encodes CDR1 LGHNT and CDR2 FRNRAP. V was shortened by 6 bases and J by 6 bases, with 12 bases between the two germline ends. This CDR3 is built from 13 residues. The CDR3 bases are TGTGCTAGTGGAACTGTACGGTGCAATGAGCAGTTCTTC. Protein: CASGTVRCNEQFF.

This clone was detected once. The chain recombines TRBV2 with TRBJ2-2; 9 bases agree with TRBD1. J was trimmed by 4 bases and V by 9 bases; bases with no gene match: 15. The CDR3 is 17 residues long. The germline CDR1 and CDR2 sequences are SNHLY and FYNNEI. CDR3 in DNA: TGTGCCAGGGGACAGGGCCGTGTTGGGTTTAGCACCGGGGAGCTGTTTTTT. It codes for CARGQGRVGFSTGELFF.

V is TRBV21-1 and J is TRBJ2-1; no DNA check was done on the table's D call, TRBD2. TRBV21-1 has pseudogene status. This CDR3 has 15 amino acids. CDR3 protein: CASSTWGVSYNEQFF. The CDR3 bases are TGTGCCAGCAGCACCTGGGGGGTGTCCTACAATGAGCAGTTCTTC.

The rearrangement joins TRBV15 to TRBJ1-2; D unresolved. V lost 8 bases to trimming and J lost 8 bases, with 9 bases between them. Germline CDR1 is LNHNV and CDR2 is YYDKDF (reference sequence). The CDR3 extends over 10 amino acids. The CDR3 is CATGGKGYTF. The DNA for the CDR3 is TGTGCCACCGGCGGAAAAGGCTACACCTTC.

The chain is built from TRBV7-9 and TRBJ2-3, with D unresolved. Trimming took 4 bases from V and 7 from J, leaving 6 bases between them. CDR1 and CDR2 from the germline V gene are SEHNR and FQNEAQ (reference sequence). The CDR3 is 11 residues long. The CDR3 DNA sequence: TGTGCCAGCAGCTATGCGAATACGCAGTATTTT. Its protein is CASSYANTQYF.